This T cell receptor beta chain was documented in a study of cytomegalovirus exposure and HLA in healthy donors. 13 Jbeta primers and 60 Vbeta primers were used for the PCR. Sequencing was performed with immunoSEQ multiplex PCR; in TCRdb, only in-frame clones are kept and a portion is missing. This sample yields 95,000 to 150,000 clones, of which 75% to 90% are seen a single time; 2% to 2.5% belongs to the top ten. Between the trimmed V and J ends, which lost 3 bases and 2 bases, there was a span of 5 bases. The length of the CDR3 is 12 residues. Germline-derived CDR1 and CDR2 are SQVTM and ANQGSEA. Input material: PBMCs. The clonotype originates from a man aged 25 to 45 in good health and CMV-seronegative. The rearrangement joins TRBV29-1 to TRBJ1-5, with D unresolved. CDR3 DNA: TGCAGCGTTGAGGGAGGCAATCAGCCCCAGCATTTT. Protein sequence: CSVEGGNQPQHF.